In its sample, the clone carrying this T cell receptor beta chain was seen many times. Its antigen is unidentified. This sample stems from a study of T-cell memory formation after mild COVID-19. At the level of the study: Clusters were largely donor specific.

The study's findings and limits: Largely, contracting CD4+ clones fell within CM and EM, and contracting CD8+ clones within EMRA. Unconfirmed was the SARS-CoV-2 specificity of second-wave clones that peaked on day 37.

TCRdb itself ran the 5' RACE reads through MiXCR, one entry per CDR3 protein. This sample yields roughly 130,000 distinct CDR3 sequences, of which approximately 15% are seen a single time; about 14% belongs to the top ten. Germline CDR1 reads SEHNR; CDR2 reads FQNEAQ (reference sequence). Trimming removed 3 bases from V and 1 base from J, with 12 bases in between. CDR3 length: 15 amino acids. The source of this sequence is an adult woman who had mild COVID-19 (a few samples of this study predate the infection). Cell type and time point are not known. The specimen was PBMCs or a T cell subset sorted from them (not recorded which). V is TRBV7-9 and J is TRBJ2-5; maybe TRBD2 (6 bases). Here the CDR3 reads CASSFGAGPQETQYF. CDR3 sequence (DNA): TGTGCCAGCAGCTTCGGGGCGGGACCCCAAGAGACCCAGTACTTC.